This T cell receptor (beta chain) comes out of a study of T cells after posttransplantation cyclophosphamide. In this sample, this clone turned up many times. The antigen is not known. Study outcomes and limitations: Recipient CMV seropositivity and CMV reactivation strongly tracked TRB clonality. Later blood repertoires were often dominated by clones from the donor CD8+ memory compartment. Blood and skin or GI T cell repertoires showed limited TRB overlap.

The CDR3 is 14 amino acids. V gave up 6 bases and J gave up 4 bases, with 18 bases separating them. Germline-derived CDR1 and CDR2 are SQVTM and ANQGSEA. Profiled with immunoSEQ multiplex PCR; TCRdb holds only in-frame clones, not every one. The data show some 38,000 clones, none appearing only once, with roughly 2.5% held by the ten largest. Sample: PBMCs. This clonotype originated in a man aged 45-65 years in good health, CMV-negative, and a related stem cell transplant donor. V usage is TRBV29-1 and J usage is TRBJ1-2, with D possibly TRBD1 on 6 matching bases. The CDR3, as DNA: TGCAGCGTAGGACAGTCTGTTCCCCCCTATGGCTACACCTTC. Amino acid sequence: CSVGQSVPPYGYTF. Full variable domain (missing parts from reference TRBV29-1 and TRBJ1-2): SAVISQKPSRDICQRGTSLTIQCQVDSQVTMMFWYRQQPGQSLTLIATANQGSEATYESGFVIDKFPISRPNLTFSTLTVSNMSPEDSSIYLCSVGQSVPPYGYTFGSGTRLTVV.